The 3 T cell receptor beta chains presented below share a single source sample, sequenced in a study of OX40 agonist ivuxolimab in advanced cancers. TCRdb's table, derived via immunoSEQ multiplex PCR, lists solely in-frame clones and lacks some. The data contain some 76,000 clones, about 89% of them singletons. Specimen: CD4+ or CD8+ T cells sorted from blood, collected in a trial of the OX40 agonist ivuxolimab. All receptors derive from an adult with an advanced solid tumor such as melanoma, head and neck, liver or kidney cancer.

CDR3 loop: CASSAQGGGYETQYF. DNA for the CDR3: TGTGCCAGCAGCGCCCAGGGGGGGGGCTATGAGACCCAGTACTTC. The genes are TRBV7-2 and TRBJ2-5, with D perhaps given as TRBD1 or TRBD2 (7 bases each). The ends were cut back, 5 bases at V and 5 bases at J, with 18 bases in the middle. The CDR3 has 15 residues. Germline-derived CDR1 and CDR2 are SGHTA and FQGNSA.

V usage is TRBV7-9 and J usage is TRBJ1-2; a weak D match, TRBD1 (5 bases). The CDR3 is 14 amino acids. Trimming shortened V by 1 base and J by 7 bases, and 13 bases separated the two germline ends. CDR1 SEHNR and CDR2 FQNEAQ come from the germline V gene (reference sequence). CDR3 sequence (DNA): TGTGCCAGCAGCTTAGTGGAGTCAACAGGTGGCTACACCTTC. Translated, it gives CASSLVESTGGYTF.

The rearrangement joins TRBV4-3 to TRBJ2-3, with 8 bases that match TRBD2. Trimming took 3 bases from V and 6 from J; bases not matched to a gene: 2. The CDR3 is made up of 13 amino acids. Germline CDR1 LGHNA, CDR2 YSLEER. The CDR3 protein is CASSQVAGDTQYF. The DNA for the CDR3 is TGCGCCAGCAGCCAGGTAGCGGGGGATACGCAGTATTTT.